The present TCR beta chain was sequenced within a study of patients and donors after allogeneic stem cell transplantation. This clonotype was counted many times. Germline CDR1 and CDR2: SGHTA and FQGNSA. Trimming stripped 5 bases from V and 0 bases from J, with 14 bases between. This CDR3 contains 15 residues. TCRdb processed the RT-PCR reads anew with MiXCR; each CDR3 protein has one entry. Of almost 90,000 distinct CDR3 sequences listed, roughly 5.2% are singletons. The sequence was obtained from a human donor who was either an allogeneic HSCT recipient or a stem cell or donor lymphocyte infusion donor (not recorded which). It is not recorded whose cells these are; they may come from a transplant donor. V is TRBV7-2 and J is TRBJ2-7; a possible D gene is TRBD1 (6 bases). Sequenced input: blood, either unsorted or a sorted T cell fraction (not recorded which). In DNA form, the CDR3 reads TGTGCCAGCAGCCTCAGTACAGGGAACTCCTACGAGCAGTACTTC. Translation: CASSLSTGNSYEQYF.